These T cell receptor beta chains were read from a single sample in a study of T cells after posttransplantation cyclophosphamide. Sequencing used immunoSEQ multiplex PCR; TCRdb keeps in-frame clones, though not all of them. This sample has around 10,000 clones and no singletons, with about 15% in the ten largest. The starting material was PBMCs, obtained after allogeneic stem cell transplant with posttransplant cyclophosphamide. Every receptor here comes from a female patient between 40 and 55 years old who received an allogeneic stem cell transplant from a related donor, was CMV-positive, and had no GVHD. A share of the T cells may be of graft donor origin. Each CDR3 is given with its conserved first and last residue. The D gene is left open where the match is weak. Each size is once, few, many, or a class for an expanded clone.

>TRBJ2-1|13|many|NA|TRBV11-2
TGTGCCAGCAGCTTGAGGATCGACAATGAGCAGTTCTTC
CASSLRIDNEQFF
>TRBJ1-5|18|many|NA|TRBV1
TGCACCAGCAGCCAAGATCCAATCGGGGACTTAGATAATCAGCCCCAGCATTTT
CTSSQDPIGDLDNQPQHF
>TRBJ1-2|14|many|NA|TRBV9
TGTGCCAGCAGCGTAGAAGGGAGAGGGAATGGCTACACCTTC
CASSVEGRGNGYTF
>TRBJ2-7|13|few|NA|TRBV27
TGTGCCAGCAGTTTTAGGAGCTCCTACGAGCAGTACTTC
CASSFRSSYEQYF
>TRBJ2-7|14|many|NA|TRBV5-1
TGCGCCAGCAGGCTGGGGCCCCCATCCTACGAGCAGTACTTC
CASRLGPPSYEQYF
>TRBJ2-7|15|many|TRBD2|TRBV5-6
TGTGCCAGCAGCCTGCCGGGACTAGCCTCCTACGAGCAGTACTTC
CASSLPGLASYEQYF
>TRBJ2-1|16|many|TRBD2|TRBV11-3
TGTGCCAGCAGCGCGCATCCTAGCGGGGGCGGGAATGAGCAGTTCTTC
CASSAHPSGGGNEQFF
>TRBJ2-1|16|many|TRBD2|TRBV30
TGTGCCTGGACCCTGCTAGCGGGGGGACGCTACAATGAGCAGTTCTTC
CAWTLLAGGRYNEQFF
>TRBJ1-1|14|medium-sized|NA|TRBV4-1
TGCGCCAGCAGCACACGGACAGAGAACACTGAAGCTTTCTTT
CASSTRTENTEAFF
>TRBJ2-7|13|many|NA|TRBV21-1
TGTGCCAGCAGCAAAGTTAGGGGATACGAGCAGTACTTC
CASSKVRGYEQYF
>TRBJ2-7|14|many|NA|TRBV9
TGTGCCAGCAGCGTAGCACTAGCTACCTACGAGCAGTACTTC
CASSVALATYEQYF
>TRBJ1-2|13|many|NA|TRBV30
TGTGCCTGGAGCAAGCCAGGGGTTTATGGCTACACCTTC
CAWSKPGVYGYTF
>TRBJ1-5|15|many|TRBD1|TRBV5-1
TGCGCCAGCAGCTTGGAGGGACAGGGGAGGCAGCCCCAGCATTTT
CASSLEGQGRQPQHF
>TRBJ2-7|13|many|NA|TRBV5-1
TGCGCCAGCAGCCCAAACGGGAACTACGAGCAGTACTTC
CASSPNGNYEQYF
>TRBJ2-7|12|many|NA|TRBV30
TGTGCCTGTAGACAGGACTCGTACGAGCAGTACTTC
CACRQDSYEQYF
>TRBJ1-6|13|many|NA|TRBV11-3
TGTGCCAGCAGCCGAGGTGGGAATTCACCCCTCCACTTT
CASSRGGNSPLHF
>TRBJ1-1|16|many|TRBD1|TRBV7-6
TGTGCCAGCAGCCCTCGACAGGGATCCGGGGTCACTGAAGCTTTCTTT
CASSPRQGSGVTEAFF
>TRBJ2-3|16|many|TRBD2|TRBV9
TGTGCCAGCAGTCGAGATGGGGGAGGGACCACAGATACGCAGTATTTT
CASSRDGGGTTDTQYF
>TRBJ2-7|17|many|TRBD2|TRBV9
TGTGCCAGCAGCGTAGGCCTCCACGGGGGGGCCGACTACGAGCAGTACTTC
CASSVGLHGGADYEQYF
>TRBJ1-2|15|medium-sized|TRBD1|TRBV4-1
TGCGCCAGCAGCCAAAAGCTCACAGGGGATGGGGGCTACACCTTC
CASSQKLTGDGGYTF
>TRBJ1-2|16|many|TRBD1|TRBV25-1
TGTGCCAGCAGTGGGGGTCCCGGGACAGGGAGCTATGGCTACACCTTC
CASSGGPGTGSYGYTF
>TRBJ2-2|16|many|NA|TRBV5-4
TGTGCCAGCAGCTTGGGTGCGGCCTCTAACACCGGGGAGCTGTTTTTT
CASSLGAASNTGELFF
>TRBJ2-3|18|many|TRBD2|TRBV6-1
TGTGCCAGCAGTGCGGGACTAGCGGGGGGGGTAGACACAGATACGCAGTATTTT
CASSAGLAGGVDTDTQYF
>TRBJ2-7|15|many|TRBD2|TRBV5-1
TGCGCCAGCAGCCCGGGACTAGCGGGCGCCTACGAGCAGTACTTC
CASSPGLAGAYEQYF
>TRBJ1-5|14|many|NA|TRBV10-3
TGTGCCATCAGTGAACAGGGTGGCGGGGGGCCCCAGCATTTT
CAISEQGGGGPQHF
>TRBJ2-7|15|many|TRBD1|TRBV9
TGTGCCAGCAGCGCAAGTGGACAGGGGAGGGAGGAGCAGTACTTC
CASSASGQGREEQYF
>TRBJ1-2|16|large|TRBD1|TRBV9
TGTGCCAGCAGCGTAGCCATCACAGGGGACGGCTATGGCTACACCTTC
CASSVAITGDGYGYTF
>TRBJ2-3|16|many|NA|TRBV5-1
TGCGCCAGCAGCCGGGAGGGGGCCGGCACCACAGATACGCAGTATTTT
CASSREGAGTTDTQYF
>TRBJ2-7|14|many|NA|TRBV6-1
TGTGCCAGCAGTGAGGAGAGGGGAGGATACGAGCAGTACTTC
CASSEERGGYEQYF
>TRBJ2-7|16|many|TRBD2|TRBV27
TGTGCCAGCAGTTTAACCGGGACTAGCGGGAGATACGAGCAGTACTTC
CASSLTGTSGRYEQYF
>TRBJ2-2|16|many|NA|TRBV7-9
TGTGCCAGCAGCTTAGGAGCAGGTGGGAACACCGGGGAGCTGTTTTTT
CASSLGAGGNTGELFF
>TRBJ2-5|13|many|NA|TRBV5-6
TGTGCCAGCAGACAAACGAACCAAGAGACCCAGTACTTC
CASRQTNQETQYF
>TRBJ2-1|16|few|NA|TRBV21-1
TGTGCCAGCAGCAAACCGAGTCGCGGTTCCTACAATGAGCAGTTCTTC
CASSKPSRGSYNEQFF
>TRBJ2-3|15|many|NA|TRBV9
TGTGCCAGCAGCGTATGGGGGGGCAGCACAGATACGCAGTATTTT
CASSVWGGSTDTQYF
>TRBJ2-7|14|many|TRBD1|TRBV9
TGTGCCAGCAGCATCCGGGACAGTTACTACGAGCAGTACTTC
CASSIRDSYYEQYF
>TRBJ2-5|15|many|NA|TRBV6-1
TGTGCCAGCCCTCATCTTTGGGTCGCGGAAGAGACCCAGTACTTC
CASPHLWVAEETQYF
>TRBJ1-4|17|many|TRBD1|TRBV5-1
TGCGCCAGCAGCCGGAGACAGGGGGCAGGAGGTAATGAAAAACTGTTTTTT
CASSRRQGAGGNEKLFF
>TRBJ2-3|16|many|TRBD2|TRBV19
TGTGCCAGTAGCAGCCCTAGCGGGAGCTGGGCAGATACGCAGTATTTT
CASSSPSGSWADTQYF
>TRBJ2-3|12|many|NA|TRBV13
TGTGCCAGCAGTTACAGTAGGGATACGCAGTATTTT
CASSYSRDTQYF
>TRBJ1-1|13|many|NA|TRBV10-3
TGTGCCATCAGTGTGATGAGGTACACTGAAGCTTTCTTT
CAISVMRYTEAFF